This T cell receptor beta chain was obtained from a study of CD8+ T cells in alopecia areata. Reverse transcribed after extraction, RNA yielded cDNA as the sequencing template. The repertoire was sequenced with immunoSEQ multiplex PCR; TCRdb's copy has only in-frame clones and lacks some. The sample consists of 180,000 or so clones, approximately 70% of them appearing once. To note about this clone: Antigen specificity is unknown.

Losses at the gene ends were 4 bases for V and 6 bases for J; bases not matched to a gene: 8. Germline V gives CDR1 SQVTM, CDR2 ANQGSEA. This CDR3 has 13 residues. Study outcomes and limitations: Elevated clonality characterized lesional scalp relative to normal scalp, particularly in alopecia totalis/universalis. Sequencing of scalp samples also captures resident alphabeta T cells of normal skin.

Here the sequenced sample was CD8+ T cells sorted from blood, taken at week 0. This TCR came from a human donor with alopecia areata. The chain has TRBV29-1 and TRBJ1-2; 7 bases are a match to TRBD1. In DNA form, the CDR3 reads TGCAGCGTTGGCTCCAGGGGGATTGATGGCTACACCTTC. Translated, it gives CSVGSRGIDGYTF.